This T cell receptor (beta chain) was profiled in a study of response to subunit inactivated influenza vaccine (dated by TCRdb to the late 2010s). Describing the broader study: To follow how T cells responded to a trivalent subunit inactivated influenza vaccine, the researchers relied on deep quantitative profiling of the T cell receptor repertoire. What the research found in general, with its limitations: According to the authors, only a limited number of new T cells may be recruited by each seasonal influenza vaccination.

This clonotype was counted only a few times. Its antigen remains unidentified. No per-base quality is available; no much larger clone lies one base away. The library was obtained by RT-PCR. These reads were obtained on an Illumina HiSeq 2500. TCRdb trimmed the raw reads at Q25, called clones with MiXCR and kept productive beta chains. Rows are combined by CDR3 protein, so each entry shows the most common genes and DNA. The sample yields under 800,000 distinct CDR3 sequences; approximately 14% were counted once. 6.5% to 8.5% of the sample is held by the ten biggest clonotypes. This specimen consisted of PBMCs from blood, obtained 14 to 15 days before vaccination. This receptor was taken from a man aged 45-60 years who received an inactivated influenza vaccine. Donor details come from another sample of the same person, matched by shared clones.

The bases read TGTGCCAGCCGCGGACGGAATAATTCACCCCTCCACTTT. Its protein product is CASRGRNNSPLHF. The chain couples TRBV7-2 to TRBJ1-6, with the D gene not confidently named. Including cysteine and phenylalanine, the CDR3 has 13 amino acids. Just CDR3 DNA is preserved here, 39 bases in frame from base 1. Trimming removed 8 bases from V and 5 bases from J, leaving 10 bases between the germline ends. CDR1 and CDR2, looked up from the germline V gene, are SGHTA and FQGNSA.